The 13 T cell receptor beta chains given below trace back to one sample, sequenced in a study of neurological immune-mediated disorders. A single record per CDR3 protein comes from TCRdb applying MiXCR to the 5' RACE reads. The data hold tens of thousands of distinct CDR3 sequences, with 3% to 3.5% observed a single time. Specimen: PBMCs. The receptors shown here come from a middle-aged man with multiple sclerosis.

This clonotype turned up a few times. A much bigger clone sits one base away, suggesting this may be a read error. This sequence joins TRBV20-1 and TRBJ1-5; D not certain. CDR1 and CDR2 from the germline V gene are DFQATT and SNEGSKA (reference sequence). The CDR3 runs to 13 residues. CDR3 sequence: CSAARSSNQPQNF. The CDR3 coding sequence is TGCAGTGCAGCCCGAAGTAGCAATCAGCCCCAGAATTTT.

In this sample, this clonotype turned up many times. This rearrangement joins TRBV27 to TRBJ2-1; 8 bases are shared with TRBD2. The CDR3 contains 15 residues. V dropped 7 bases and J dropped 4; count of bases not matched to a gene: 9. CDR1 and CDR2 (germline): MNHEY, SMNVEV (reference sequence). The CDR3 coding sequence is TGTGCCAGCATACCGGGACTAGGGGTATACAATGAGCAGTTCTTC. Translating gives CASIPGLGVYNEQFF.

Comments on this clonotype: Being one base from a much bigger clone, this may be a read error. J is TRBJ1-1 and V is TRBV7-8, with D unresolved. The CDR3 length is 11 residues. The germline CDR1 and CDR2 sequences are SGHVS and FQNEAQ. Trimming cost V 9 bases and J 1 base, with 6 bases left between them. The CDR3 sequence: CASTENTEAFF. The DNA of the CDR3 is TGTGCCAGTACGGAGAACACTGAAGCTTTCTTT.

This clonotype has at least ten counts. The gene calls are TRBV6-5 and TRBJ2-2; D ambiguous. The germline gives CDR1 MNHEY, CDR2 SVGAGI. The germline V and J ends were trimmed by 6 bases and 4 bases, with 6 bases remaining between them. The CDR3 contains 12 residues. CDR3 in DNA: TGTGCCAGCAGAGATCTCACCGGGGAGCTGTTTTTT. This codes for CASRDLTGELFF.

Many counts were recorded for this clonotype. V and J are TRBV5-1 and TRBJ1-5; D gene unclear. The CDR3 is 14 amino acids. Germline assignment: CDR1 SGHRS and CDR2 YFSETQ. Trimming removed 4 bases from V and 5 bases from J, with 13 bases in between. CDR3 nucleotides: TGCGCCAGCAGCCCTGGACTAATGGATCAGCCCCAGCATTTT. This sequence encodes CASSPGLMDQPQHF.

There are many counts of this clonotype. This chain joins TRBV7-2 and TRBJ2-1; 8 positions agree with TRBD2. The CDR3 consists of 20 residues. The V gene end was trimmed by 3 bases and the J gene end by 2 bases; junction bases not matched to a gene: 18. Germline CDR1 SGHTA, CDR2 FQGNSA. CDR3 sequence reads: CASSLISTGLSGVAYNEQFF. CDR3 sequence (DNA): TGTGCCAGCAGCTTGATCTCAACAGGCCTTAGCGGGGTCGCCTACAATGAGCAGTTCTTC.

In its sample, this clonotype was seen many times. The V and J genes are TRBV7-2 and TRBJ2-1, with 8 positions matching TRBD2. Germline V gene data show CDR1 as SGHTA and CDR2 as FQGNSA. The CDR3 spans 15 residues. V lost 4 bases to trimming and J lost 4 bases; unmatched junction nucleotides: 6. The CDR3 is CASSSQSGSYNEQFF. CDR3 DNA sequence: TGTGCCAGCAGCTCCCAGAGCGGGAGTTACAATGAGCAGTTCTTC.

This clonotype was counted many times. The V call is TRBV28, the J call TRBJ1-2, with 9 bases identical to TRBD1. CDR1 and CDR2 from the germline V gene are MDHEN and SYDVKM. J was trimmed by 7 bases and V by 10 bases; bases with no gene match: 4. The CDR3 totals 11 residues. As DNA, the CDR3 is TGTGCCACCACAGGGGGCGGTGGCTACACCTTC. Its protein is CATTGGGGYTF.

This clonotype was seen a handful of times. The chain is built from TRBV2 and TRBJ2-5; the D call may be TRBD1 or TRBD2 (5 bases each). The CDR3 spans 12 residues. CDR1 SNHLY and CDR2 FYNNEI come from the germline V gene. The V and J ends lost 4 bases and 5 bases respectively, with 8 bases between them. The CDR3, as DNA: TGTGCCAGCAGTGCTAGGGACGAGACCCAGTACTTC. Protein product: CASSARDETQYF.

This clonotype was picked up many times. The rearrangement joins TRBV7-6 to TRBJ2-7; 14 bases align to TRBD2. Per germline, CDR1 SGHVS and CDR2 FNYEAQ. V was clipped by 1 base and J by 5 bases; unmatched bases: 1. CDR3 length equals 15 residues. The CDR3 sequence is CASSLGGLAGDEQYF. Written as DNA, the CDR3 is TGTGCCAGCAGCTTAGGGGGACTAGCGGGAGACGAGCAGTACTTC.

This clonotype was observed at least ten times. V and J are TRBV5-6 and TRBJ2-6, with 7 bases lining up with TRBD1. The CDR3 extends over 18 amino acids. Germline V gives CDR1 SGHDT, CDR2 YYEEEE. V shed 4 bases, J shed 0 bases, and the junction held 10 bases outside the gene matches. The CDR3 here is CASSTGDGLHSGANVLTF. The CDR3 nucleotides read TGTGCCAGCAGCACAGGGGACGGCCTTCACTCTGGGGCCAACGTCCTGACTTTC.

This clonotype was recorded at least ten times. V gene TRBV15 combines with J gene TRBJ1-2; perhaps TRBD1 as D (5 bases). The CDR3 consists of 13 residues. Germline CDR1 and CDR2: LNHNV and YYDKDF (reference sequence). V shed 4 bases and J shed 2 bases, with 8 bases lying between them. The CDR3 DNA reads as TGTGCCACCAGCAAGGACATGAACTATGGCTACACCTTC. The encoded protein is CATSKDMNYGYTF.

This clonotype was counted ten times or more. The chain is built from TRBV29-1 and TRBJ1-2, with a possible D match to TRBD1 (5 bases). Trimming took 1 base from V and 4 from J, leaving 13 bases between them. The CDR3 totals 14 residues. The germline V gene encodes CDR1 SQVTM and CDR2 ANQGSEA. The CDR3 loop is CSVEGGVGGYGYTF. The CDR3 DNA sequence: TGCAGCGTTGAAGGCGGGGTGGGGGGCTATGGCTACACCTTC.